This TCR beta chain was identified during a study of CD8+CD57+ T cells in acquired aplastic anemia. Looking at the study overall: Sorted CD4+ and CD8+ cell DNA averaged roughly 3.2 ug.

Comments on this clonotype: The antigen remains unidentified.

The TCR beta profiling, which covered VDJ combination and CDR3 sequence, was carried out using genomic DNA as the template. TCRdb reanalysed the reads using MiXCR and keeps one entry per CDR3 protein. The repertoire consists of a few hundred thousand distinct CDR3 sequences, with around 68% occurring once and the leading ten covering 3.5% to 4.5%. Overall study results and limits: It was found that under 30 CD8+ CDR3 sequences were shared between patients and controls. No significant difference in CD8+ Simpson's diversity was found between patients and controls.

The V gene lost 5 bases and the J gene lost 4 bases, with 11 bases spanning the gap. The CDR3 runs to 13 residues. Germline lookup yields CDR1 SGHVS and CDR2 FNYEAQ. This receptor was obtained from a human donor in good health, serving as a control. Sequencing was carried out using sorted CD4+, CD8+, or CD8+CD57+ T cells (not recorded which) from PBMCs. The chain couples TRBV7-6 to TRBJ2-5; D tentatively reads TRBD1 or TRBD2 (5 bases each). The CDR3 loop is CASSLGTPETQYF. The CDR3 nucleotides are TGTGCCAGCAGCCTAGGGACCCCAGAGACCCAGTACTTC.